Shown below are 18 T cell receptor beta chains from a single sample sequenced in a study of somatic mutations in cytotoxic T cells in rheumatoid arthritis. Profiled with immunoSEQ multiplex PCR; TCRdb holds only in-frame clones, not every one. The top ten clones hold 7.4% of a sample with approximately 14,000 clones, over 70% of them seen once. Material for sequencing was CD8+ T cells sorted from blood. Receptors were obtained from an adult with rheumatoid arthritis.

The V gene is TRBV4-2, the J gene TRBJ2-3; TRBD2 aligns across 12 bases. The CDR3 length is 17 residues. Germline CDR1 is LGHNA and CDR2 is YNFKEQ. V lost 0 bases and J lost 2; bases outside the gene matches: 3. In DNA form, the CDR3 reads TGTGCCAGCAGCCAAGATGGACTAGCGGGGATCACAGATACGCAGTATTTT. Translated: CASSQDGLAGITDTQYF.

This chain joins TRBV6-1 and TRBJ1-1; D uncertain. The germline V gene encodes CDR1 MNHNS and CDR2 SASEGT. The CDR3 totals 11 residues. The V gene lost 11 bases and the J gene lost 6 bases, with 13 bases spanning the gap. Here the CDR3 DNA reads TGTGCCGCGGACCGCCCCCCTGAAGCTTTCTTT. Translation: CAADRPPEAFF.

J is TRBJ2-5 and V is TRBV13; no firm D call. CDR1 PRHDT and CDR2 FYEKMQ come from the germline V gene (reference sequence). Trimming left V 0 bases short and J 4 bases short, with 9 bases between. The CDR3 totals 14 residues. CDR3 DNA: TGTGCCAGCAGCTTAGGCACTCTGGGAGAGACCCAGTACTTC. This encodes CASSLGTLGETQYF.

The chain couples TRBV28 to TRBJ2-5; D remains ambiguous. The CDR3 spans 14 residues. Per the germline V gene, CDR1 is MDHEN and CDR2 is SYDVKM. V was clipped by 5 bases and J by 5 bases, with 15 bases between them. The CDR3 sequence is CASSPGPPRETQYF. The CDR3 DNA sequence: TGTGCCAGCAGTCCCGGACCGCCGCGGGAGACCCAGTACTTC.

The chain employs TRBV28 and TRBJ2-2; 7 nucleotides line up with TRBD1. The CDR3 runs to 14 residues. V was pared by 6 bases and J by 5 bases, with 6 bases of the junction left unmatched. Germline values: CDR1 MDHEN, CDR2 SYDVKM. Here the CDR3 DNA reads TGTGCCAGCAGACAGGGGTTTGGGACCGGGGAGCTGTTTTTT. This translates into CASRQGFGTGELFF.

This rearrangement joins TRBV27 to TRBJ2-7; either TRBD1 or TRBD2 may fit D (5 bases each). The germline V gene has CDR1 MNHEY and CDR2 SMNVEV (reference sequence). This CDR3 has 16 amino acids. With 5 bases removed from V and 2 bases from J, the gap between germline ends came to 19 bases. For the CDR3, the DNA is TGTGCCAGCAGTCGACCGGGACGTTCCTCGACCTACGAGCAGTACTTC. Translation gives CASSRPGRSSTYEQYF.

This clone has a single count. The rearrangement links TRBV7-9 to TRBJ2-1; 7 bases line up with TRBD1. The CDR3 totals 17 residues. J lost 7 bases, V lost 1 base, and 13 bases had no gene match. Germline V CDR1 and CDR2: SEHNR, FQNEAQ (reference sequence). The CDR3 DNA reads TGTGCCAGCAGCTTAGACAGGGGTCCTAGATTGATGAATGAGCAGTTCTTC. As protein: CASSLDRGPRLMNEQFF.

This chain uses TRBV28 with TRBJ1-1; the D is unclear. Germline loops: CDR1 MDHEN, CDR2 SYDVKM. Trimming removed 10 bases at V and 1 base at J, with 16 bases between. The CDR3 length is 14 residues. CDR3 DNA sequence: TGTGCCACCCAGGACGGCTTCAAGAACACTGAAGCTTTCTTT. This translates into CATQDGFKNTEAFF.

The V gene is TRBV10-3, the J gene TRBJ2-2; 12 bases map to TRBD1. Looked up from germline, CDR1 is ENHRY and CDR2 is SYGVKD. The CDR3 spans 15 residues. V trimming: 6 bases; J trimming: 2 bases; junction bases outside the gene matches: 1. The CDR3 reads CAISGTGGNTGELFF. CDR3 nucleotide sequence: TGTGCCATCAGCGGGACAGGGGGCAACACCGGGGAGCTGTTTTTT.

V is TRBV9 and J is TRBJ1-1; D possibly corresponds to TRBD1 (6 bases). The CDR3 loop spans 13 amino acids. Deletions cut 4 bases from V and 5 bases from J, with 12 bases between. The germline V gene has CDR1 SGDLS and CDR2 YYNGEE. The CDR3 is CASSYTGLTEAFF. The CDR3 coding sequence is TGTGCCAGCAGCTACACAGGGCTGACTGAAGCTTTCTTT.

The rearrangement joins TRBV9 to TRBJ2-1, with 8 bases identical to TRBD2. V lost 3 bases to trimming and J lost 4 bases; unmatched junction nucleotides: 6. The CDR3 extends over 15 amino acids. CDR1 and CDR2 from the germline V gene are SGDLS and YYNGEE. DNA of the CDR3: TGTGCCAGCAGCGGTTGGGCGGGGGGTTACAATGAGCAGTTCTTC. Translation gives CASSGWAGGYNEQFF.

This clone was observed once. This chain uses TRBV5-1 with TRBJ2-3; 8 nucleotides line up with TRBD2. CDR3 length: 14 amino acids. Germline V lookup: CDR1 SGHRS, CDR2 YFSETQ. V gave up 7 bases and J gave up 1 base; unmatched junction bases: 5. This CDR3 is CASSEAGGTDTQYF. Written as DNA, the CDR3 is TGCGCCAGCTCGGAAGCGGGGGGCACAGATACGCAGTATTTT.

This sequence joins TRBV5-6 and TRBJ2-7; 10 nucleotides match TRBD2. Germline V gene sequence: CDR1 SGHDT, CDR2 YYEEEE. The CDR3 consists of 15 residues. With V trimmed by 0 bases and J by 7 bases, 7 bases remained unmatched. In DNA form, the CDR3 reads TGTGCCAGCAGCTTGGGGCTAGCGGGGGCTGGAGAGCAGTACTTC. Its translation: CASSLGLAGAGEQYF.

The chain carries TRBV6-5 and TRBJ1-2, with TRBD1 matching 8 bases. CDR3 length equals 15 residues. The junction had 8 bases not matched to a gene; V was cut back by 2 bases and J by 6 bases. Per the germline V gene, CDR1 is MNHEY and CDR2 is SVGAGI. As DNA, the CDR3 is TGTGCCAGCAGTTACCGGGACAGGATAGGCAATGGCTACACCTTC. It codes for CASSYRDRIGNGYTF.

The V call is TRBV4-1, the J call TRBJ1-1, with a possible D match to TRBD1 (5 bases). The CDR3 is made up of 15 amino acids. With 1 base removed from V and 3 bases from J, the gap between germline ends came to 12 bases. CDR1 is MGHRA, CDR2 YSYEKL, per germline. The CDR3 region is CASSQAQEVDTEAFF. CDR3 coding DNA: TGCGCCAGCAGCCAAGCACAGGAGGTGGACACTGAAGCTTTCTTT.

This clone was seen only once. The gene calls are TRBV10-3 and TRBJ1-1; D call uncertain. Trimming removed 10 bases from V and 4 bases from J, with 10 bases in between. The CDR3 loop spans 11 amino acids. Looked up from germline, CDR1 is ENHRY and CDR2 is SYGVKD. CDR3 sequence: CASRGGTEAFF. In nucleotides, the CDR3 is TGTGCCAGTAGAGGCGGCACTGAAGCTTTCTTT.

V gene TRBV15 combines with J gene TRBJ2-5, with D uncertain. This CDR3 comprises 14 residues. The V end lost 0 bases, the J end lost 7 bases, and 12 bases lay between the germline ends. CDR1 and CDR2 from the germline V gene are LNHNV and YYDKDF (reference sequence). CDR3 in amino acids: CATSRDSSSGTQYF. CDR3 nucleotides: TGTGCCACCAGCAGAGACTCGTCGAGTGGGACCCAGTACTTC.

The rearrangement links TRBV9 to TRBJ2-1, with TRBD2 identical over 9 bases. This CDR3 region has 16 residues. V dropped 0 bases and J dropped 9; count of bases not matched to a gene: 10. Looked up from germline, CDR1 is SGDLS and CDR2 is YYNGEE. The CDR3 reads CASSVDSRGGRVEQFF. DNA for the CDR3: TGTGCCAGCAGCGTAGATTCGCGGGGGGGCCGGGTTGAGCAGTTCTTC.